This T cell receptor (beta chain) was captured by sequencing in a study of neurological immune-mediated disorders. Study-level points and caveats: While HTLV-1-associated myelopathy showed the greatest TCR clonal expansion, multiple sclerosis showed the least, falling below healthy controls.

V lost 3 bases, J lost 4 bases, and 10 bases lay in between. The CDR3 totals 14 residues. CDR1 is MNHEY and CDR2 is SMNVEV in the germline V gene (reference sequence). Sorted libraries used approximately 980,000 CD4+ or CD8+ T cells. It was by 5'RACE with 10-nucleotide random UMIs that the cDNA was made. One entry per CDR3 protein results from TCRdb running MiXCR on the 5' RACE reads. There are about 54,000 distinct CDR3 sequences in the sample; under 4.5% occur only once, and around 2% lies in the top ten. Only a few counts were recorded for this clonotype. The antigen remains unidentified. The sequenced sample was CD4+ T cells from blood. The TCR was taken from a middle-aged woman with multiple sclerosis. The chain employs TRBV27 and TRBJ2-1; a possible D gene is TRBD1 (5 bases). CDR3 coding DNA: TGTGCCAGCAGTTTCAGGGCCCTTTACAATGAGCAGTTCTTC. This gives the protein CASSFRALYNEQFF.